Listed below are T cell receptor beta chains from one sample, sequenced in a study of sequential checkpoint blockade in melanoma. The table came from immunoSEQ multiplex PCR; TCRdb's copy has only in-frame clones and leaves some out. Of about 5,000 clones detected, about 30% appear once; the ten largest clones hold more than 20%. The sample in question was tumor tissue (inferred from file names), obtained from a patient given nivolumab and ipilimumab in sequence. The origin of the receptors is a human donor with melanoma. Both conserved end residues are trimmed from each CDR3. Each record gives: V gene, J gene, clone size, CDR3 protein. Expanded clones are given a class, and other clones once, few, many or no size at all.

v_call: TRBV19; j_call: TRBJ2-7; clone_size: .; cdr3_aa: ASSTLTGAYEQY
v_call: TRBV9; j_call: TRBJ2-5; clone_size: .; cdr3_aa: ASSVAVAGQETQY
v_call: TRBV5-1; j_call: TRBJ2-2; clone_size: large; cdr3_aa: ASSPLGQRPNTGELF
v_call: TRBV4-1; j_call: TRBJ1-1; clone_size: many; cdr3_aa: ASSLREGGDTEAF
v_call: TRBV11-3; j_call: TRBJ1-1; clone_size: many; cdr3_aa: ASSPPTGGGTEAF
v_call: TRBV28; j_call: TRBJ2-1; clone_size: .; cdr3_aa: ASSLPGPGGNEQF
v_call: TRBV6-8; j_call: TRBJ1-2; clone_size: few; cdr3_aa: ASSPMVGIGLTSGYT
v_call: TRBV11-3; j_call: TRBJ2-7; clone_size: few; cdr3_aa: ASSLAGGASYEQY
v_call: TRBV19; j_call: TRBJ1-2; clone_size: .; cdr3_aa: ASSIRQGGSYGYT
v_call: TRBV6-1; j_call: TRBJ2-3; clone_size: few; cdr3_aa: ASSEAPTHLDRSSTDTQY
v_call: TRBV9; j_call: TRBJ2-5; clone_size: few; cdr3_aa: ASSDGTSGKNYQETQY
v_call: TRBV5-1; j_call: TRBJ2-1; clone_size: .; cdr3_aa: ASSLGGQATNEQF
v_call: TRBV30; j_call: TRBJ2-3; clone_size: few; cdr3_aa: ALGQGASTDTQY
v_call: TRBV29-1; j_call: TRBJ2-1; clone_size: .; cdr3_aa: SVWGQVAYNEQF
v_call: TRBV6-8; j_call: TRBJ2-7; clone_size: few; cdr3_aa: AISQLAGGYEQY
v_call: TRBV9; j_call: TRBJ2-5; clone_size: .; cdr3_aa: ASSEARGGGLVETQY
v_call: TRBV28; j_call: TRBJ2-7; clone_size: .; cdr3_aa: ASSLSGTGGVYEQY
v_call: TRBV28; j_call: TRBJ2-7; clone_size: few; cdr3_aa: ASTPGAAYEQY
v_call: TRBV19; j_call: TRBJ1-1; clone_size: .; cdr3_aa: ASSISTGAMNTEAF
v_call: TRBV28; j_call: TRBJ1-2; clone_size: .; cdr3_aa: ASSSQGEGYT
v_call: TRBV30; j_call: TRBJ1-3; clone_size: few; cdr3_aa: AWSETGFRNTIY
v_call: TRBV18; j_call: TRBJ1-2; clone_size: once; cdr3_aa: ASSPLADGRGHT
v_call: TRBV11-3; j_call: TRBJ2-7; clone_size: many; cdr3_aa: ASSLVAQGGLEQY
v_call: TRBV29-1; j_call: TRBJ1-2; clone_size: .; cdr3_aa: SVRGVANYGYT
v_call: TRBV5-1; j_call: TRBJ2-3; clone_size: few; cdr3_aa: ASSLGPASSLDGTQY
v_call: TRBV7-1; j_call: TRBJ1-3; clone_size: .; cdr3_aa: ASSRGNGNTIY
v_call: TRBV11-3; j_call: TRBJ2-5; clone_size: many; cdr3_aa: ASSPSASGRADSQY
v_call: TRBV6-8; j_call: TRBJ2-2; clone_size: large; cdr3_aa: ASRSLAANTGELF
v_call: TRBV6-8; j_call: TRBJ2-2; clone_size: .; cdr3_aa: ASSYPGTGNTGELF
v_call: TRBV6-8; j_call: TRBJ2-5; clone_size: few; cdr3_aa: ASIGRDQETQY
v_call: TRBV11-3; j_call: TRBJ1-2; clone_size: many; cdr3_aa: ASTMMGGQNYGYT
v_call: TRBV5-1; j_call: TRBJ1-5; clone_size: .; cdr3_aa: ASSLGTGEQPQH
v_call: TRBV11-3; j_call: TRBJ2-1; clone_size: few; cdr3_aa: ASSLRALAAGNEQF
v_call: TRBV28; j_call: TRBJ2-7; clone_size: few; cdr3_aa: ASSSDSYEQY
v_call: TRBV18; j_call: TRBJ1-2; clone_size: .; cdr3_aa: ASSPAEGGGYT
v_call: TRBV7-1; j_call: TRBJ2-7; clone_size: few; cdr3_aa: ASSLAVNYEQY
v_call: TRBV7-8; j_call: TRBJ2-7; clone_size: .; cdr3_aa: ASSSRHGYEQY
v_call: TRBV15; j_call: TRBJ2-3; clone_size: .; cdr3_aa: ATSRAPGANTDTQY
v_call: TRBV23-1; j_call: TRBJ2-3; clone_size: few; cdr3_aa: ASSQLPGRHTNTQY
v_call: TRBV18; j_call: TRBJ2-1; clone_size: .; cdr3_aa: ASSPPAGGGYNEQF
v_call: TRBV6-8; j_call: TRBJ1-3; clone_size: medium-sized; cdr3_aa: ASRPQGSGNTIY
v_call: TRBV6-8; j_call: TRBJ1-1; clone_size: .; cdr3_aa: ASSYSQNTEAF
v_call: TRBV6-8; j_call: TRBJ2-2; clone_size: .; cdr3_aa: ASSYSLAGGTGELF
v_call: TRBV5-1; j_call: TRBJ1-3; clone_size: .; cdr3_aa: ASSLVGASGNTIY
v_call: TRBV29-1; j_call: TRBJ2-3; clone_size: .; cdr3_aa: SVESGTDTQY
v_call: TRBV11-3; j_call: TRBJ2-1; clone_size: many; cdr3_aa: ASSTIAGDYNEQF
v_call: TRBV6-8; j_call: TRBJ1-4; clone_size: few; cdr3_aa: ASRSGGPNEKLF
v_call: TRBV6-8; j_call: TRBJ2-3; clone_size: few; cdr3_aa: ASSLGQGESDTQY
v_call: TRBV15; j_call: TRBJ2-1; clone_size: few; cdr3_aa: ATSREFTSGSRNEQF
v_call: TRBV19; j_call: TRBJ2-1; clone_size: .; cdr3_aa: ASSRWGGAGIGNEQF
v_call: TRBV15; j_call: TRBJ1-1; clone_size: .; cdr3_aa: ATSRDGVGTVNTEAF